What follows are 15 T cell receptor beta chains derived from one specimen sequenced in a study of T cells after yellow fever vaccination. Via MiXCR, TCRdb re-called the 5' RACE reads, giving one row per CDR3 protein. The sample carries under 700,000 distinct CDR3 sequences, 17% recorded once. Sequenced here: PBMCs, sampled 4 to 6 days after the first yellow fever vaccination. The receptors stem from a man younger than 35 who received the YFV17D yellow fever vaccine.

Concerning this clonotype itself: Just one base apart from a much larger clone, this may be a read error. The chain links TRBV3-1 to TRBJ2-5; weak D call: TRBD2 (7 bases). V shed 10 bases and J shed 0 bases, with 27 bases lying between them. The germline V gene encodes CDR1 LGHDT and CDR2 YNNKEL (reference sequence). The CDR3 spans 18 residues. The CDR3 region is CAITKGSRRGPYQETQYF. In DNA form, the CDR3 reads TGTGCCATCACCAAGGGCAGTAGGCGGGGGCCGTACCAAGAGACCCAGTACTTC.

This chain uses TRBV5-4 with TRBJ1-1; TRBD1 might be the D (5 bases). This CDR3 is 15 amino acids long. The V gene's germline CDR1 is SGHNT and CDR2 YYREEE (reference sequence). The V end lost 2 bases, the J end lost 1 base, and 12 bases lay between the germline ends. CDR3 amino acids: CASSFFGGPNTEAFF. For the CDR3, the DNA is TGTGCCAGCAGCTTCTTTGGGGGTCCGAACACTGAAGCTTTCTTT.

This chain links TRBV24-1 with TRBJ2-1; D gene uncertain. Germline loops: CDR1 KGHDR, CDR2 SFDVKD. Deletions cut 4 bases from V and 4 bases from J, with 10 bases between. The CDR3 has 14 residues. The CDR3 nucleotides read TGTGCCACCAGTGACCAGACTTCATACAATGAGCAGTTCTTC. It is translated as CATSDQTSYNEQFF.

The CDR3 protein is CASSPRPGQQPGELFF. The CDR3, as DNA: TGTGCCAGCAGCCCTCGGCCGGGACAACAACCCGGGGAGCTGTTTTTT. The V call is TRBV7-6, the J call TRBJ2-2, with D perhaps matching TRBD1 (6 bases). The CDR3 runs to 16 residues. The V gene lost 5 bases and the J gene lost 6 bases, with 19 bases spanning the gap. Germline V lookup: CDR1 SGHVS, CDR2 FNYEAQ.

This clonotype was observed a few times. The V call is TRBV10-3, the J call TRBJ1-4; a possible D gene is TRBD1 (5 bases). Trimming cost V 11 bases and J 6 bases, with 19 bases left between them. From germline, CDR1 is ENHRY and CDR2 SYGVKD. CDR3 length equals 14 residues. This CDR3 reads CAASRRQGDEKLFF. CDR3 sequence (DNA): TGTGCCGCCTCACGTAGACAAGGGGATGAAAAACTGTTTTTT.

This clonotype was recorded many times. The chain employs TRBV12-3 or TRBV12-4 and TRBJ2-6; D unclear. The V end lost 10 bases, the J end lost 3 bases, and 16 bases lay between the germline ends. This CDR3 comprises 15 residues. This CDR3 reads CATSTMASGANVLTF. The CDR3 nucleotides are TGTGCCACCTCTACCATGGCCAGTGGGGCCAACGTCCTGACTTTC.

This sequence joins TRBV10-1 and TRBJ2-1; unclear D gene. The V gene lost 0 bases and the J gene lost 2 bases, with 11 bases spanning the gap. CDR1 WNHNN and CDR2 SYGVQD come from the germline V gene (reference sequence). The CDR3 length is 16 residues. In DNA form, the CDR3 reads TGCGCCAGCAGTGAGTCCTGGGGTACTCCCTACAATGAGCAGTTCTTC. This gives the protein CASSESWGTPYNEQFF.

This clonotype has more than one count but fewer than ten. This chain joins TRBV20-1 and TRBJ2-7; D is undetermined. The V and J ends lost 5 bases and 2 bases respectively, with 13 bases between them. The CDR3 consists of 13 residues. Germline CDR1 reads DFQATT; CDR2 reads SNEGSKA (reference sequence). The CDR3 sequence: CSAQSPKTYEQYV. CDR3 nucleotide sequence: TGCAGTGCTCAGAGCCCCAAGACCTACGAGCAGTACGTC.

The rearrangement joins TRBV4-3 to TRBJ2-3; TRBD1 matches at 7 bases. Germline assignment: CDR1 LGHNA and CDR2 YSLEER. V trimming: 4 bases; J trimming: 0 bases; junction bases outside the gene matches: 10. The CDR3 is 17 amino acids. CDR3 bases: TGCGCCAGCAGCCGGAAACCCGGGACAGCTAGCACAGATACGCAGTATTTT. Amino acids: CASSRKPGTASTDTQYF.

This chain uses TRBV4-3 with TRBJ2-1; 8 bases match TRBD2. Trimming cost V 5 bases and J 11 bases; bases outside gene matches: 17. Germline CDR1 LGHNA, CDR2 YSLEER. This CDR3 comprises 16 residues. The CDR3 DNA sequence: TGCGCCAGCAGCTCGCCCGCCAGCGGGGGCGGGTCGAAGCAGTTCTTC. Its protein product is CASSSPASGGGSKQFF.

The chain carries TRBV7-9 and TRBJ1-4; D is possibly TRBD1 (5 bases). Trimming pared 5 bases from V and 0 bases from J, leaving 13 bases between. CDR1 and CDR2 (germline): SEHNR, FQNEAQ (reference sequence). The CDR3 is 16 residues long. DNA of the CDR3: TGTGCCAGCAGCCAACCGGGGCCTACAACTAATGAAAAACTGTTTTTT. Translated, it gives CASSQPGPTTNEKLFF.

The genes are TRBV7-2 and TRBJ2-3; TRBD1 is a possible D gene (5 bases). The CDR3 consists of 16 residues. V lost 2 bases, J lost 7 bases, and 19 bases lay in between. Germline V gene data show CDR1 as SGHTA and CDR2 as FQGNSA. DNA of the CDR3: TGTGCCAGCAGCTTATTTGGTGGGGCCGGCGACCATACGCAGTATTTT. Its translation is CASSLFGGAGDHTQYF. Full variable domain (outside the CDR3, taken from reference TRBV7-2 and TRBJ2-3): GAGVSQSPSNKVTEKGKDVELRCDPISGHTALYWYRQSLGQGLEFLIYFQGNSAPDKSGLPSDRFSAERTGGSVSTLTIQRTQQEDSAVYLCASSLFGGAGDHTQYFGPGTRLTVL.

This clonotype was counted between two and nine times. V is TRBV7-2 and J is TRBJ2-1, with 11 bases matching TRBD2. The germline V gene has CDR1 SGHTA and CDR2 FQGNSA. The J segment lost 1 base and the V segment lost 4 bases, leaving 6 bases of the junction unmatched. The CDR3 extends over 17 amino acids. Here the CDR3 DNA reads TGTGCCAGCAGCTCATTACTAGCGGGGGCATCCTACAATGAGCAGTTCTTC. Protein product: CASSSLLAGASYNEQFF.

This clonotype has only a few counts. This chain joins TRBV20-1 and TRBJ2-1; possibly TRBD2 for D (5 bases). Germline CDR1 reads DFQATT; CDR2 reads SNEGSKA (reference sequence). The CDR3 consists of 12 residues. The V and J ends lost 8 bases and 9 bases respectively, with 17 bases between them. This CDR3 is CSRARGPGEQFF. The CDR3 DNA sequence: TGCAGTCGGGCACGCGGGCCGGGTGAGCAGTTCTTC.

This clonotype was detected many times. The chain has TRBV7-8 and TRBJ2-3; D gene unclear. Deletions cut 1 base from V and 1 base from J, with 9 bases between. CDR1 SGHVS and CDR2 FQNEAQ come from the germline V gene. CDR3 length equals 15 residues. In DNA, the CDR3 is TGTGCCAGCAGCTTAGGGGCACCCCGCACAGATACGCAGTATTTT. Amino acids: CASSLGAPRTDTQYF.